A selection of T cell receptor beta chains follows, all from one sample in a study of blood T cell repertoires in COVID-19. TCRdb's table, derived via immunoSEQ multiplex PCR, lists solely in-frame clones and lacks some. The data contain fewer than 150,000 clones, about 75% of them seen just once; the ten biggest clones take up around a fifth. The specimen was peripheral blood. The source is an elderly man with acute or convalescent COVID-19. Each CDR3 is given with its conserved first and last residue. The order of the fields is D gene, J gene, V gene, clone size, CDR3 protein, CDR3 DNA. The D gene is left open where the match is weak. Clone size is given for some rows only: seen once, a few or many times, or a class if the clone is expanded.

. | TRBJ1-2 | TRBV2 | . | CASSVLAGEGDGYTF | TGTGCCAGCAGTGTTCTCGCAGGCGAGGGAGATGGCTACACCTTC
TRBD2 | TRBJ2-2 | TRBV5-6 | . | CASSPAGVTGELFF | TGTGCCAGCAGCCCAGCGGGGGTCACCGGGGAGCTGTTTTTT
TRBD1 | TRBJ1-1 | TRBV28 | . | CASRPPGTGGSTEAFF | TGTGCCAGCAGGCCGCCCGGGACAGGGGGTTCCACTGAAGCTTTCTTT
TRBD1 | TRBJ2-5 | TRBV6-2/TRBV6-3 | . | CASSYAARGWETQYF | TGTGCCAGCAGTTACGCCGCCAGGGGGTGGGAGACCCAGTACTTC
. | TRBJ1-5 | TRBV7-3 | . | CASSLDDGRGPQHF | TGTGCCAGCAGCTTAGACGACGGAAGGGGGCCCCAGCATTTT
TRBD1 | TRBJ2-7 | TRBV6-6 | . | CASSSQGLSSYEQYF | TGTGCCAGCAGTTCACAGGGGTTAAGCTCCTACGAGCAGTACTTC
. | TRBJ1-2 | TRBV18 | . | CASSYQISDGYTF | TGTGCCAGCTCATACCAGATCTCTGATGGCTACACCTTC
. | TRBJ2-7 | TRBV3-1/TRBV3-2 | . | CASSQGTVYEQYF | TGTGCCAGCAGCCAAGGGACAGTGTACGAGCAGTACTTC
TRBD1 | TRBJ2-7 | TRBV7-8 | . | CASSLGTGGGEQYF | TGTGCCAGCAGCTTAGGGACAGGGGGCGGCGAGCAGTACTTC
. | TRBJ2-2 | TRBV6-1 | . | CASKDSNTGELFF | TGTGCCAGCAAGGACAGTAACACCGGGGAGCTGTTTTTT
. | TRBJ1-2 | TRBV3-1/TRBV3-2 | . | CASSQDVQAGGDGYTF | TGTGCCAGCAGCCAAGATGTTCAGGCGGGAGGGGATGGCTACACCTTC
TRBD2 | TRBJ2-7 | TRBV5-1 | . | CASMVGGSSYEQYF | TGCGCCAGCATGGTGGGGGGGAGCTCCTACGAGCAGTACTTC
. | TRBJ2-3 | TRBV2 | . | CASNGDQGHTQYF | TGTGCCAGTAACGGCGATCAGGGGCATACGCAGTATTTT
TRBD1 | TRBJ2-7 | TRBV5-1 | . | CASSLRTGSYEQYF | TGCGCCAGCAGTCTGAGGACAGGTTCCTACGAGCAGTACTTC
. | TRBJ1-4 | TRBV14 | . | CATQGSLDEKLFF | TGTGCCACCCAGGGGAGTCTGGATGAAAAACTGTTTTTT
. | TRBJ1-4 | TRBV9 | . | CASSATATNEKLFF | TGTGCCAGCAGTGCGACTGCAACTAATGAAAAACTGTTTTTT
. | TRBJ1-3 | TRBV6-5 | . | CASSYGPGNGENTIYF | TGTGCCAGCAGTTACGGTCCAGGGAACGGAGAAAACACCATATATTTT
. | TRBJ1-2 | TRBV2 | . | CASRVDKDYGYTF | TGTGCCAGCAGGGTTGACAAGGACTATGGCTACACCTTC
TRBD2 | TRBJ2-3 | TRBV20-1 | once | CSASVLAGVNTQYF | TGCAGTGCTAGTGTCCTAGCGGGGGTTAATACGCAGTATTTT
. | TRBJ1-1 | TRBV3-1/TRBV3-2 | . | CASSPLSDTEAFF | TGTGCCAGCAGTCCCCTATCGGACACTGAAGCTTTCTTT
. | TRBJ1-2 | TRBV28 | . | CASSFGNYGYTF | TGTGCCAGCAGTTTCGGGAACTATGGCTACACCTTC
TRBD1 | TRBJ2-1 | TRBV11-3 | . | CASSYRTGGAYNEQFF | TGTGCCAGCAGCTACCGGACAGGGGGCGCCTACAATGAGCAGTTCTTC
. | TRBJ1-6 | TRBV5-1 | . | CASSPDTPSYNSPLHF | TGCGCCAGCAGCCCCGACACACCCTCCTATAATTCACCCCTCCACTTT
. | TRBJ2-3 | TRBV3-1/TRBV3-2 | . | CASSQAKRSSTDTQYF | TGTGCCAGCAGCCAAGCCAAGAGGTCTAGCACAGATACGCAGTATTTT
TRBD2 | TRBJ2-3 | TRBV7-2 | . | CASREGLAGGRLSTDTQYF | TGTGCCAGCAGGGAGGGACTAGCGGGGGGGAGACTTAGCACAGATACGCAGTATTTT
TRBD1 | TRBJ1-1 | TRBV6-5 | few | CASRPNRGRITEAFF | TGTGCCAGCAGACCTAACAGGGGGCGAATCACTGAAGCTTTCTTT
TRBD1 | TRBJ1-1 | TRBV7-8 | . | CASSFVRGDTEAFF | TGTGCCAGCAGCTTTGTCAGGGGGGACACTGAAGCTTTCTTT
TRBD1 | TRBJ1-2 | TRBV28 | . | CASSFPGDRDYGYTF | TGTGCCAGCAGTTTTCCCGGGGACAGAGACTATGGCTACACCTTC
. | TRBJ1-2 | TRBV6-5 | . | CASSLRQLGYTF | TGTGCCAGCAGCCTACGACAGTTGGGCTACACCTTC
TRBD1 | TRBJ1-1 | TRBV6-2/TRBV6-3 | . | CASSKGQGIEAFF | TGTGCCAGCAGTAAGGGACAGGGGATTGAAGCTTTCTTT
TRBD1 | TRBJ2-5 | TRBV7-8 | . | CASSLAFDRGETQYF | TGTGCCAGCAGCTTAGCGTTTGACAGGGGTGAGACCCAGTACTTC
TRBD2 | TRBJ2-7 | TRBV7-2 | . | CASSLLAGDPYEQYF | TGTGCCAGCAGCCTCCTAGCGGGGGATCCCTACGAGCAGTACTTC
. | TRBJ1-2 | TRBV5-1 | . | CASSLGVSAYGYTF | TGCGCCAGCAGCTTGGGGGTCAGCGCCTATGGCTACACCTTC
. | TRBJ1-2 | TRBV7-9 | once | CASNSQPATGYTF | TGTGCCAGCAACTCACAGCCGGCAACTGGCTACACCTTC
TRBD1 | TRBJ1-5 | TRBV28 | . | CASRPEGQRNQPQHF | TGTGCCAGCAGACCCGAGGGACAGCGCAATCAGCCCCAGCATTTT
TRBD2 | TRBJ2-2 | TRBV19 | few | CASSRTSGATGELFF | TGTGCCAGTAGTAGGACTAGCGGGGCGACCGGGGAGCTGTTTTTT
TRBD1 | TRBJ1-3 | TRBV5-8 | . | CASSSGTGLTGNTIYF | TGTGCCAGCAGCTCCGGGACAGGCCTTACGGGAAACACCATATATTTT
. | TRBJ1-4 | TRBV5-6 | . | CASSLDSRNEKLFF | TGTGCCAGCAGCTTGGACAGTCGGAATGAAAAACTGTTTTTT
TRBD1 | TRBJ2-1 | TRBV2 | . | CASSWTGYNRGEQFF | TGTGCCAGCAGTTGGACAGGGTACAATAGGGGTGAGCAGTTCTTC